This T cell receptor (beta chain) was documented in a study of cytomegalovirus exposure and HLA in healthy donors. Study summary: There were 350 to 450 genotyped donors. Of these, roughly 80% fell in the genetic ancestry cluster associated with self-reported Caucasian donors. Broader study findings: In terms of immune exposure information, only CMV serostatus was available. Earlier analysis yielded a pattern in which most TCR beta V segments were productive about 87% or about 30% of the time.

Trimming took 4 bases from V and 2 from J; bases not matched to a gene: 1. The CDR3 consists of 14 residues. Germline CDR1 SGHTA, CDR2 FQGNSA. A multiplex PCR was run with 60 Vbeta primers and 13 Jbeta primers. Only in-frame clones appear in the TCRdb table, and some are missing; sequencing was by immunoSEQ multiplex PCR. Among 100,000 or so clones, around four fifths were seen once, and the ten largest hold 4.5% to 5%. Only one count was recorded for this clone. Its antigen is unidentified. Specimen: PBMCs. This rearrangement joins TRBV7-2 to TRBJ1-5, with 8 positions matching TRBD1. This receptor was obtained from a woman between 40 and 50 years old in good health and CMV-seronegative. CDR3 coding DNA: TGTGCCAGCAGCTCAGGGGGCGGCAATCAGCCCCAGCATTTT. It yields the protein CASSSGGGNQPQHF.